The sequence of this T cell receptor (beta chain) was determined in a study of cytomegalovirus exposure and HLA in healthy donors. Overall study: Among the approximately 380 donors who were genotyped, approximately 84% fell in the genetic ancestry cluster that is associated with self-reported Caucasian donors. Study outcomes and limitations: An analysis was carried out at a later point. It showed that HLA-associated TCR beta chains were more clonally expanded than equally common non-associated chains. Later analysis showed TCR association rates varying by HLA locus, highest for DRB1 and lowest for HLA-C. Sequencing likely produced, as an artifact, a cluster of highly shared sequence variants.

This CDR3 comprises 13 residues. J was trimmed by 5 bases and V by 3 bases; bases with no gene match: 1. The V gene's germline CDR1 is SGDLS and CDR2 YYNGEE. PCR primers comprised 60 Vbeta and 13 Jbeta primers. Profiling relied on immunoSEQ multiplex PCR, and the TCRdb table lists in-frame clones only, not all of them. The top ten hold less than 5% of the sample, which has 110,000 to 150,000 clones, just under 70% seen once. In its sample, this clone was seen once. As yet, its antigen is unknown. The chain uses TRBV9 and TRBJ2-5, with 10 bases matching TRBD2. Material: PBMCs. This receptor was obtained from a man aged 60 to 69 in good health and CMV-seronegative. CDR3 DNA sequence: TGTGCCAGCAGCGAGGGACTAGCGGAGACCCAGTACTTC. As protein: CASSEGLAETQYF.